This TCR beta chain was sequenced during a study of T cell changes during pregnancy in multiple sclerosis. Libraries were prepared by immunoSEQ multiplex PCR; TCRdb keeps only in-frame clonotypes and omits some of them. In the table there are about 77,000 clones, roughly 91% of which are singletons. The sequences come from peripheral blood, collected after pregnancy. This clonotype was sampled from a female donor in good health, enrolled as a control in a pregnancy study.

The CDR3 region is CASATGTVQDTQYF. The CDR3 region has the DNA TGTGCCAGTGCTACGGGGACAGTTCAAGATACGCAGTATTTT. V and J are TRBV19 and TRBJ2-3, with 7 positions matching TRBD1. The germline CDR1 and CDR2 sequences are LNHDA and SQIVND (reference sequence). This CDR3 has 14 residues. V shed 8 bases and J 5 bases; nucleotides not matched to a gene: 10.